The entry below gives a single T cell receptor (beta chain) sequence along with its context. Its antigen is currently unknown. The data derive from a study of T cell responses to AZD1222 COVID-19 vaccine. Turning to the study itself: The analysis combined second doses at about 4 or about 12 weeks.

Germline CDR1 reads SGHRS; CDR2 reads YFSETQ. V lost 3 bases, J lost 7 bases, and 17 bases lay in between. The CDR3 is 16 amino acids. Assay: immunoSEQ multiplex PCR; the TCRdb copy retains only in-frame clones and omits some. The sample shows roughly 160,000 clones, 85% to 95% of them seen only once. Study-level results: Distributed over spike, vaccine-associated CD4 TCRs predominated at 160-218 and 743-854. Clonal diversity was possibly underestimated; the donors were predominantly white British and more often female. Two AZD1222 doses significantly raised spike-specific TCR breadth and depth over controls.

V and J are TRBV5-1 and TRBJ1-6; possibly TRBD1 for D (6 bases). This sequence was found in an adult in good health. The sequencing used peripheral blood, collected on day 0 of AZD1222 vaccination. The CDR3 loop is CASSSRSGTGNSPLHF. The CDR3 DNA is TGCGCCAGCAGCTCCCGGTCGGGTACAGGGAATTCACCCCTCCACTTT.